This TCR beta chain derives from a study of OX40 agonist ivuxolimab in advanced cancers. For the study at large: Three patients, one with hepatocellular carcinoma and two with cutaneous melanoma, responded partially. Notes on the study in general: Within 6 weeks, CD4+ and CD8+ blood T cells expanded clonally at 0.1 to 3.0 mg/kg.

This clone was counted a single time. Its cognate antigen is unknown. Individuals having autoimmune disease history or systemic immunosuppression were not enrolled. Germline V gives CDR1 SGHAT, CDR2 FQNNGV. The CDR3 runs 15 residues. Trimming pared 4 bases from V and 5 bases from J, leaving 17 bases between. The method was immunoSEQ multiplex PCR; TCRdb's version includes in-frame clones alone and lacks a portion of them. The repertoire holds 70,000 or so clones, with around 87% as singletons. Specimen: CD4+ or CD8+ T cells sorted from blood, collected in a trial of the OX40 agonist ivuxolimab. The sequence was obtained from an adult with an advanced solid tumor such as melanoma, head and neck, liver or kidney cancer. This chain connects TRBV11-2 to TRBJ2-5; D is unclear. The CDR3 DNA reads as TGTGCCAGCAGCTCTCCCCCCCACTGGGATGAGACCCAGTACTTC. Amino acid sequence: CASSSPPHWDETQYF. Using reference TRBV11-2 and TRBJ2-5 for the parts outside the CDR3, the full variable domain is EAGVAQSPRYKIIEKRQSVAFWCNPISGHATLYWYQQILGQGPKLLIQFQNNGVVDDSQLPKDRFSAERLKGVDSTLKIQPAKLEDSAVYLCASSSPPHWDETQYFGPGTRLLVL.